This T cell receptor (beta chain) was identified during a study of T cells after yellow fever vaccination. V lost 4 bases to trimming and J lost 11 bases; unmatched junction nucleotides: 17. This CDR3 has 15 amino acids. Germline V gene data show CDR1 as SGHTA and CDR2 as FQGNSA. TCRdb processed the 5' RACE reads anew with MiXCR; each CDR3 protein has one entry. The table includes 60,000 to 85,000 distinct CDR3 sequences, approximately 7% detected once. This clonotype turned up a few times. This sequence was found in a man in his late teens or twenties who received the YFV17D yellow fever vaccine. The starting material was CD8+ T cells sorted from PBMCs, obtained 5 days after the first yellow fever vaccination. J is TRBJ2-7 and V is TRBV7-2, with TRBD1 identical over 7 bases. CDR3 sequence: CASSWGSRDSGGKYF. In DNA, the CDR3 is TGTGCCAGCAGCTGGGGGTCCCGGGACAGCGGAGGAAAGTACTTC. Full variable domain (missing parts from reference TRBV7-2 and TRBJ2-7): GAGVSQSPSNKVTEKGKDVELRCDPISGHTALYWYRQSLGQGLEFLIYFQGNSAPDKSGLPSDRFSAERTGGSVSTLTIQRTQQEDSAVYLCASSWGSRDSGGKYFGPGTRLTVT.